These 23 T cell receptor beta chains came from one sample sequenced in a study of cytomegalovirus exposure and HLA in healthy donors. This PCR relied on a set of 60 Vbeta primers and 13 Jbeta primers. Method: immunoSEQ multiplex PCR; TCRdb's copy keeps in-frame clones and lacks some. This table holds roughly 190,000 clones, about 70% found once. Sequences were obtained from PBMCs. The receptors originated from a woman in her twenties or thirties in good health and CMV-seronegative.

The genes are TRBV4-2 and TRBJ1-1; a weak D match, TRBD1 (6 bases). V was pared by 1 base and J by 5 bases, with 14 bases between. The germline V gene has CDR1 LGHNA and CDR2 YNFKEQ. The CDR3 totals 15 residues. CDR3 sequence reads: CASSQVGLRGTEAFF. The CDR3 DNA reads TGTGCCAGCAGCCAAGTAGGATTGAGGGGGACTGAAGCTTTCTTT.

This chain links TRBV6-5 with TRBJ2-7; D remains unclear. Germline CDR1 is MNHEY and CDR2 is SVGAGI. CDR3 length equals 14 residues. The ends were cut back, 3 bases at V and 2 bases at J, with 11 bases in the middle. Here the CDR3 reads CASSYQMQPYEQYF. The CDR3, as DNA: TGTGCCAGCAGTTATCAGATGCAACCCTACGAGCAGTACTTC.

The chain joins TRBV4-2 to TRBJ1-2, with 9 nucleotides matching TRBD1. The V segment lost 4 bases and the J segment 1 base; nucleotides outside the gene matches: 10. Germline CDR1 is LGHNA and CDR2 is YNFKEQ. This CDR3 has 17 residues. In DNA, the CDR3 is TGTGCCAGCAGCCCCCCGGCAGGGACAGGGCTTAACTATGGCTACACCTTC. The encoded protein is CASSPPAGTGLNYGYTF.

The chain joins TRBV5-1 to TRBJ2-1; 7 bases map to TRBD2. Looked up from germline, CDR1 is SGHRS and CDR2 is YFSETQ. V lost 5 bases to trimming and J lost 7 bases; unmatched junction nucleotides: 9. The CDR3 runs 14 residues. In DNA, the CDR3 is TGCGCCAGCAGAGGCGGGAGACCCAGAAATGAGCAGTTCTTC. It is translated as CASRGGRPRNEQFF.

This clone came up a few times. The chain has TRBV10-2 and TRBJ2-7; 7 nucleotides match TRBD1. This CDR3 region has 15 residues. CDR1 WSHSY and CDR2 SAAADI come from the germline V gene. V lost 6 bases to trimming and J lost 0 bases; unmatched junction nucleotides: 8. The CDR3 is CASRGDRQGSYEQYF. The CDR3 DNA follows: TGCGCCAGCAGAGGGGATCGACAGGGCTCCTACGAGCAGTACTTC.

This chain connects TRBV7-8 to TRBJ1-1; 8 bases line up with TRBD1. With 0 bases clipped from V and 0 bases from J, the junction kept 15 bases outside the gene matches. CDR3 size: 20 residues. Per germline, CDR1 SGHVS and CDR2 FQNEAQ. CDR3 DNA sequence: TGTGCCAGCAGCTTAGCTGGACAGGGTGAATGGGAAAGGATGAACACTGAAGCTTTCTTT. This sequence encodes CASSLAGQGEWERMNTEAFF.

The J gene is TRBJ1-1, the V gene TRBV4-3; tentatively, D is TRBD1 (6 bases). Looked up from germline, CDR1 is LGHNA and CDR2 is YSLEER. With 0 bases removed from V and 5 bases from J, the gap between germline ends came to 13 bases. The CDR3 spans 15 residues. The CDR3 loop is CASSQDRGGSTEAFF. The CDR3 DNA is TGCGCCAGCAGCCAAGATAGGGGGGGTTCGACTGAAGCTTTCTTT.

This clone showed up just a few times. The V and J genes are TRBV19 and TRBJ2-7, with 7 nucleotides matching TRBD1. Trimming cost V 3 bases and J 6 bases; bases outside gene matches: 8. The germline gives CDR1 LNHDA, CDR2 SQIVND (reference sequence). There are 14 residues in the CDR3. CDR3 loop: CASSIGIRGSEQYF. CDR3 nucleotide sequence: TGTGCCAGTAGTATTGGCATCAGGGGGAGCGAGCAGTACTTC. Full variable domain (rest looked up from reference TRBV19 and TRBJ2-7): DGGITQSPKYLFRKEGQNVTLSCEQNLNHDAMYWYRQDPGQGLRLIYYSQIVNDFQKGDIAEGYSVSREKKESFPLTVTSAQKNPTAFYLCASSIGIRGSEQYFGPGTRLTVT.

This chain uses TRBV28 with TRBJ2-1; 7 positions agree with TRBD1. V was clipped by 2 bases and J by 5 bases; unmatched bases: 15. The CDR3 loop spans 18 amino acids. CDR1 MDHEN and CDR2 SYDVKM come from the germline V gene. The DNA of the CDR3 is TGTGCCAGCAGTTTAGGGCCAGGGGGATTAGGGCTAAACAATGAGCAGTTCTTC. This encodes CASSLGPGGLGLNNEQFF.

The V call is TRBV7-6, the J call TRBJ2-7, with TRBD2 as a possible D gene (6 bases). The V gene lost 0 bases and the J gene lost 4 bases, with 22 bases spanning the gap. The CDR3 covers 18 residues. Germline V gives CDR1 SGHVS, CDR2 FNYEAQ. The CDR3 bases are TGTGCCAGCAGCTTAGCTCATGCATCGGGAGCGAGCCTATACGAGCAGTACTTC. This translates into CASSLAHASGASLYEQYF.

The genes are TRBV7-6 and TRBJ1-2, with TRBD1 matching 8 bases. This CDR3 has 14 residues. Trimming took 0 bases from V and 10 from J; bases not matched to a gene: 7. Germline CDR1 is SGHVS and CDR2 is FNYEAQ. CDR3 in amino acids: CASSLARDRGVYTF. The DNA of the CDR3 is TGTGCCAGCAGCTTAGCCCGCGACAGGGGAGTCTACACCTTC.

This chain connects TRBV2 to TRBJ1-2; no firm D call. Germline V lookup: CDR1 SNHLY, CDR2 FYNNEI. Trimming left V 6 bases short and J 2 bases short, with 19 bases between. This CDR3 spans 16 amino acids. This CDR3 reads CASRPPGSLVNYGYTF. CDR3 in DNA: TGTGCCAGCAGACCCCCCGGGTCTTTGGTGAACTATGGCTACACCTTC. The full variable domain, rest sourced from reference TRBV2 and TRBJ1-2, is EPEVTQTPSHQVTQMGQEVILRCVPISNHLYFYWYRQILGQKVEFLVSFYNNEISEKSEIFDDQFSVERPDGSNFTLKIRSTKLEDSAMYFCASRPPGSLVNYGYTFGSGTRLTVV.

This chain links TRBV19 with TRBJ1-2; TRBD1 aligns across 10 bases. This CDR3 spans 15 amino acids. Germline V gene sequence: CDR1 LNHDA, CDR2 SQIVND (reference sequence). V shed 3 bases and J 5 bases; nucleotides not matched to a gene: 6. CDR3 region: CASSMRDRGIYGYTF. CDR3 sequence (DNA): TGTGCCAGTAGTATGCGGGACAGGGGAATATATGGCTACACCTTC.

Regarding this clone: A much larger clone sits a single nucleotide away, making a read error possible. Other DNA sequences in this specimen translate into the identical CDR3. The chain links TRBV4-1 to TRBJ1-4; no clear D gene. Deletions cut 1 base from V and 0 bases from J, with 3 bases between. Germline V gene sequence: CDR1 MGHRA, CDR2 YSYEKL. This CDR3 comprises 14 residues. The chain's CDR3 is CASSQAATNEKLFF. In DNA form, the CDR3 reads TGCGCCAGCAGCCAAGCAGCAACTAATGAAAAACTGTTTTTT.

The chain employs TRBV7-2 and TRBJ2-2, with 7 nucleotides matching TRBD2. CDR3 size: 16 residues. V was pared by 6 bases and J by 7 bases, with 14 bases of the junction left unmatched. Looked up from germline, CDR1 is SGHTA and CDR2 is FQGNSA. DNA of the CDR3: TGTGCCAGCAGTTATAAGGGCGGGGGATCTGGCGGGGAGCTGTTTTTT. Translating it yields CASSYKGGGSGGELFF.

For the CDR3, the DNA is TGTGCCATCAGCCCCGGGGAATACAATGAGCAGTTCTTC. This translates into CAISPGEYNEQFF. V and J are TRBV10-3 and TRBJ2-1; possible D gene TRBD2, 5 bases. This CDR3 is 13 amino acids long. The germline CDR1 and CDR2 sequences are ENHRY and SYGVKD. Trimming stripped 6 bases from V and 4 bases from J, with 10 bases between.

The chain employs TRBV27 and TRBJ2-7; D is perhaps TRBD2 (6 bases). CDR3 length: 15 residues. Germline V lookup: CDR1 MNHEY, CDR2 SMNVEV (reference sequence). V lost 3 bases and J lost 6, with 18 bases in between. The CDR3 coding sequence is TGTGCCAGCAGTTTTTCCGGGACTTGGACGTTCGAGCAGTACTTC. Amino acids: CASSFSGTWTFEQYF.

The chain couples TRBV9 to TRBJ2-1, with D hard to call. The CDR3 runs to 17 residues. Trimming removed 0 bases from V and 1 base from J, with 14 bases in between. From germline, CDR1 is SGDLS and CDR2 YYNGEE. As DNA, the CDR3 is TGTGCCAGCAGCGTAGCTCTCCTCTCTAGTTCCTACAATGAGCAGTTCTTC. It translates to CASSVALLSSSYNEQFF.

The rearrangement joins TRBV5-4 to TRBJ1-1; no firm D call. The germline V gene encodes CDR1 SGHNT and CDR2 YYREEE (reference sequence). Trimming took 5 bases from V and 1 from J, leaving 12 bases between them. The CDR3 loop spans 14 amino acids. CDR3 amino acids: CASRNWSRNTEAFF. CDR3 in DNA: TGTGCCAGCAGAAATTGGTCTAGGAACACTGAAGCTTTCTTT.

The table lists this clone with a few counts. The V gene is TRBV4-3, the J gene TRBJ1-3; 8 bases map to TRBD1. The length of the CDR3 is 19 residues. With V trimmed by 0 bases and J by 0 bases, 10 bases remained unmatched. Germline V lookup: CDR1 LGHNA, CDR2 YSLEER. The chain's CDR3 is CASSQDGDRSPTSGNTIYF. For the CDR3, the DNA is TGCGCCAGCAGCCAAGATGGGGACAGGTCACCGACCTCTGGAAACACCATATATTTT.

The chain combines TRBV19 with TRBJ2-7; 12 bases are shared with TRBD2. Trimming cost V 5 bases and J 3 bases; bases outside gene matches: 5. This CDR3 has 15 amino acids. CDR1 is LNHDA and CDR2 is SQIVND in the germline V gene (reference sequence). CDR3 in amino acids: CASSLTSGSNYEQYF. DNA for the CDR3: TGTGCCAGTAGTCTGACTAGCGGGAGCAACTACGAGCAGTACTTC.

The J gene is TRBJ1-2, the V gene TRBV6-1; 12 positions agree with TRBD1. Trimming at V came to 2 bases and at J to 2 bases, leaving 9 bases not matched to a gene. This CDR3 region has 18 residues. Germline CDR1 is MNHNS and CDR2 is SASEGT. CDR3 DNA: TGTGCCAGCAGTGAAACCCGGGACAGGGGGCCTTTAAACTATGGCTACACCTTC. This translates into CASSETRDRGPLNYGYTF.

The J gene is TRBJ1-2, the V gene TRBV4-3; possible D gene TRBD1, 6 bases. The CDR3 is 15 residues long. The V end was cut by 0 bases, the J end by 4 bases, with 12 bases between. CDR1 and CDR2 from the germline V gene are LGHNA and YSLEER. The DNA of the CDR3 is TGCGCCAGCAGCCAAGATCGAACAGGGTCCTATGGCTACACCTTC. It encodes CASSQDRTGSYGYTF.